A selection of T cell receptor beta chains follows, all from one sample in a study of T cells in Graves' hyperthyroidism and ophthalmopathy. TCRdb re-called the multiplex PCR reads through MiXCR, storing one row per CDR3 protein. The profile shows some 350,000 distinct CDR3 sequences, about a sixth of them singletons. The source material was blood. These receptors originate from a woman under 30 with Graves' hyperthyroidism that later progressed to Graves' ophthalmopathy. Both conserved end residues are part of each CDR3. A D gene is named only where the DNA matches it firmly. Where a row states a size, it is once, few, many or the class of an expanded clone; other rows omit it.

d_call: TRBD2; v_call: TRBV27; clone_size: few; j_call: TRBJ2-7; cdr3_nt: TGTGCCAGCAGTTTATACTCGACTAGCGGCTACGAGCAGTACTTC; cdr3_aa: CASSLYSTSGYEQYF
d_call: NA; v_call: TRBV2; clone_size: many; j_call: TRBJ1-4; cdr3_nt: TGTGCCAGCAGTGCGGGACTGGGTGAAAAACTGTTTTTT; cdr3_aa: CASSAGLGEKLFF
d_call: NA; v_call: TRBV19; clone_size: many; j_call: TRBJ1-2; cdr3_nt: TGTGCCAGTAGCTACGGCAGGGCTGGCGGCTACACCTTC; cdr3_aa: CASSYGRAGGYTF
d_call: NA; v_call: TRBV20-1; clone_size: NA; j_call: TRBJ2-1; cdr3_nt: TGCAGTGCTACTTTAAGGGGACTTGCCTACAATGAGCAGTCCTTC; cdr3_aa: CSATLRGLAYNEQSF
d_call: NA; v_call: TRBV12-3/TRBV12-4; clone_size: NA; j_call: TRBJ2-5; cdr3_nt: TGTGCCAGCAGTGCCCGGGGCTACCAAGAGACCCAGTACTTC; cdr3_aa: CASSARGYQETQYF
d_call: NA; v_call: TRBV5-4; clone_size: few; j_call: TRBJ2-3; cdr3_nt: TGTGCCAGCAGCTGGGCAACAGGGAGTGGCGCAGATACGCAGTATTTT; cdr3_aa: CASSWATGSGADTQYF
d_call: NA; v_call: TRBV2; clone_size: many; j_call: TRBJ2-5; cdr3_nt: TGTGCCAGCAGCGGACAGTACGGGGGGACCCAGTACTTC; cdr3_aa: CASSGQYGGTQYF
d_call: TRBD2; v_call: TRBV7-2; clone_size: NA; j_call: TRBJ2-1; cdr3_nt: TGTGCCAGCAGCCTCGGACTAGCGGGGTATCGGATGATCGATGAGCAGTTCTTC; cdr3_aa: CASSLGLAGYRMIDEQFF
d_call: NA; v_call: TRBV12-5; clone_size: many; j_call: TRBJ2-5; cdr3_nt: TGTGCTAGTGGTCAACAGGGTTACGAGACCCAGTACTTC; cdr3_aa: CASGQQGYETQYF
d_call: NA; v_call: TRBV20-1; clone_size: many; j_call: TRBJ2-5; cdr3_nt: TGCAGTGCTAGGGTGGGAAAGACCCAGTACTTC; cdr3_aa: CSARVGKTQYF
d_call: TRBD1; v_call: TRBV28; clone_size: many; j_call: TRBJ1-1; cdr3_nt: TGTGCCAGCAAGCTTAGACAGGGGTTTACTGAAGCTTTCTTT; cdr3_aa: CASKLRQGFTEAFF
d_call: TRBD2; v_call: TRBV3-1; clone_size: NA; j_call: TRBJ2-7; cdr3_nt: TGTGCCAGCAGCCAAGAGCCGGTGACTAGCGGGACCTACGAGCAGTACTTC; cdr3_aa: CASSQEPVTSGTYEQYF
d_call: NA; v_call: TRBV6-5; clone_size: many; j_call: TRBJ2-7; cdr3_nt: TGTGCCAGCAGTTACCGATCGACTTCGGGGTCCGAGCAGTACTTC; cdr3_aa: CASSYRSTSGSEQYF
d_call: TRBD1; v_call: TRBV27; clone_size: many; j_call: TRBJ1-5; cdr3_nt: TGTGCCAGCAGTTTATCGCCCCCGACAGGGGGCAATCAGCCCCAGCATTTT; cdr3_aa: CASSLSPPTGGNQPQHF
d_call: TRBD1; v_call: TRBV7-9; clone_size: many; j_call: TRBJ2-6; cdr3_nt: TGTGCCAGCAGCTTAGCTGGACAGGGAGACTCTGGGGCCAACGTCCTGACTTTC; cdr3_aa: CASSLAGQGDSGANVLTF
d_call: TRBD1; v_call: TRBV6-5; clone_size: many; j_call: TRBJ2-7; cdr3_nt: TGTGCCAGCAGTTACGAGGGGGCCCATACCTACGAGCAGTACTTC; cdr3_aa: CASSYEGAHTYEQYF
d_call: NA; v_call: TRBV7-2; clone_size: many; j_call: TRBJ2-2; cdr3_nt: TGTGCCAGCAGCTTAGAAGGGATCGGGGAGCTGTTTTTT; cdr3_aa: CASSLEGIGELFF
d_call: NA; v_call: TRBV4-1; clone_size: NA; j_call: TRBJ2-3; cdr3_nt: TGCGCCAGCAGCCAAGGTCACTCCCCAGATACGCAGTATTTT; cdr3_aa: CASSQGHSPDTQYF
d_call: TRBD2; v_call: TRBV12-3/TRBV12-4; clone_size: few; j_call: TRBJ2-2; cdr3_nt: TGTGCGGGGGGCGGGAGGGGTCCCGGGGAGCTGTTTTTT; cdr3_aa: CAGGGRGPGELFF
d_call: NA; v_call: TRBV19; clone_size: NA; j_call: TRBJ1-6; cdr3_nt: TGTGCCAGTAGTTCGGGACCTTACGGGAATTCACCCCTCCACTTT; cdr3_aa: CASSSGPYGNSPLHF
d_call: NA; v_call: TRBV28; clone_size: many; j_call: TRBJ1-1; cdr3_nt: TGTGCCAGCAGTGATCCTGGTCGGGTCACTGAAGCTTTCTTT; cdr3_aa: CASSDPGRVTEAFF
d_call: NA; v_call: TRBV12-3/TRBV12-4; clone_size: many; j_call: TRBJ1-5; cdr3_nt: TGTGCCAGCAGTCCCAGGTTTCATCAGCCCCAGCATTTT; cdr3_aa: CASSPRFHQPQHF
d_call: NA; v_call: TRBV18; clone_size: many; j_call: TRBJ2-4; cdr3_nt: TGTGCCAGCTCCCGGGGTTGCCCTCATATTCAGTACTTC; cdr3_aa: CASSRGCPHIQYF
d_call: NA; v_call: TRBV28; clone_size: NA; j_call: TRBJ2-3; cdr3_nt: TGTGCCAGCAGTGAATTTTTTAATTCAGATACGCAGTATTTT; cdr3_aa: CASSEFFNSDTQYF
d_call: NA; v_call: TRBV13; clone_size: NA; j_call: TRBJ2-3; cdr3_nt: TGTGCCAGCAACGTATACACAGATACGCAGTATTTT; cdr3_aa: CASNVYTDTQYF
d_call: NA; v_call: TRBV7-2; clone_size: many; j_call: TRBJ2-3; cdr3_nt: TGTGCCACCACCAAATTACCAGATACGCAGTATTTT; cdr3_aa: CATTKLPDTQYF
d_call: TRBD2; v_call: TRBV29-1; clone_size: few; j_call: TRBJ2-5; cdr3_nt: TGCAGCTCGGAAGGGGGTCTACAGCCGGGACTAGGAGAAGAGACCCAGTACTTC; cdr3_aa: CSSEGGLQPGLGEETQYF
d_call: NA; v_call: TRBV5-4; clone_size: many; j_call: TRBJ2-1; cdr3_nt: TGTGCCAGCAGTCATCCGACACTGTACAATGAGCAGTTCTTC; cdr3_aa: CASSHPTLYNEQFF
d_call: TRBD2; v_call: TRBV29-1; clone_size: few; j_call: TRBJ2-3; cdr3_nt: TGCAGCGTTGTGGCGGGGGGGGAGGCAGATACGCAGTATTTT; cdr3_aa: CSVVAGGEADTQYF
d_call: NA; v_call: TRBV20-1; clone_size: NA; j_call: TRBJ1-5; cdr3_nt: TGCAGTGCTAGAGAGATAAGGGGGAATCAGCCCCAGCATTTT; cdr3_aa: CSAREIRGNQPQHF
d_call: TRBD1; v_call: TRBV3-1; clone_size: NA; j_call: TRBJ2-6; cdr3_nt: TGTGCCAGCAGCCCACCCGACAGGGGTGGCGTCCTGACTTTC; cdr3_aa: CASSPPDRGGVLTF
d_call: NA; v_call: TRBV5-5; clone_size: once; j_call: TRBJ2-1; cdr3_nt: TGTGCCTGCAGCTTGTTGGCGGACAATGAGCAGTTCTTC; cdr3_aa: CACSLLADNEQFF
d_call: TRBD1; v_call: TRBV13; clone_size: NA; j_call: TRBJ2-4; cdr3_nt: TGCGCCAGACCTACGACAGGGGGCGGGAAAAACATTCAGTACTTC; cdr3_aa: CARPTTGGGKNIQYF
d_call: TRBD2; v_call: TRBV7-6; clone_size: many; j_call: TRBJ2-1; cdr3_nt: TGTGCCAGCAGCCAGAGCGGGAGCCCCTACAATGAGCAGTTCTTC; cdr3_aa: CASSQSGSPYNEQFF
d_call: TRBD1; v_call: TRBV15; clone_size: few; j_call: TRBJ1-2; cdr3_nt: TGTGCCACCAGCAGAGTCGACAGGGCGGACTATGGCTACACCTTC; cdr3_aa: CATSRVDRADYGYTF
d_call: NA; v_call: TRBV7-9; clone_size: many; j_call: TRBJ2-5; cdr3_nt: TGTGCCAGCAGCAAGGGGGGGATAGCTTGGGAGACCCAGTACTTC; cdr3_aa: CASSKGGIAWETQYF
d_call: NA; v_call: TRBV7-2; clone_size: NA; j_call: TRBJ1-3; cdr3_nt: TGTGCCAGCAGCACCATCCCGGTCAGGAAAGGAATACTGGAAGGAAACACCATATATTTT; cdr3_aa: CASSTIPVRKGILEGNTIYF
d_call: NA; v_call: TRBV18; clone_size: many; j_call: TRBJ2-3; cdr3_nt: TGTGCCAGCTCACCACCCGGGAGTAGTACAGATACGCAGTATTTT; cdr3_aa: CASSPPGSSTDTQYF
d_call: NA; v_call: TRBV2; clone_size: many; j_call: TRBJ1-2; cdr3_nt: TGTGCCAGCAGTGACAACAGGGCATTTGGTGGCTACACCTTC; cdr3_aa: CASSDNRAFGGYTF